Sequencing of this T cell receptor (beta chain) was carried out in a study of T cell repertoires in cytomegalovirus infection (dated by TCRdb to about 2019). Study-level background: Because public TCR beta signatures pointed to carriage of CMV infection together with the matching HLA type, the HLA type of each donor mattered for the analysis. Beyond this particular receptor, the publication reports: In both this cohort and an independent cohort of under 450 donors, the cumulative frequency of public TCR beta family members distinguished carriers of CMV infection plus the relevant HLA type. The ex vivo response was dominated by HLA-C-restricted CMV-specific TCR beta clonotypes, which also provided the single most frequent clonotype in two of eight donors.

Remarks on this clonotype: The antigen it recognizes is unknown. The sample holds no much larger clone one base away, and base qualities are not on file.

TCRdb records Illumina HiSeq 1500 as the sequencer. TCRdb redid the processing of the public reads, applying fastp at Q25 and MiXCR, and retained in-frame beta chains. Records with the same CDR3 protein are collapsed into one entry carrying the most frequent genes and DNA. This sample lists 150,000 to 200,000 distinct CDR3 sequences; about 20% were detected once. Around 3.2% of the sample goes to the ten largest clones. The CDR3 starts with the cysteine, ends with the phenylalanine, and has 17 residues. Only CDR3 DNA is held: 51 bases, read in frame from base 1. V lost 6 bases and J lost 2 bases, and the count of bases not matched to a germline gene is 6.

The TCR sequence derives from a human donor in good health (CMV status not recorded). Some clones in this sample may be carry-over from other donors' samples. Sequenced input: PBMCs. In this chain, TRBV12-3 or TRBV12-4 is recombined with TRBJ2-1; 14 bases in the junction line up with TRBD2. The DNA sequence follows: TGTGCCAGCAGGCCCGGGACTAGCGGGAGTACCTACAATGAGCAGTTCTTC. This translates into CASRPGTSGSTYNEQFF.